These 2 T cell receptor beta chains were sequenced from one sample in a study of graft-versus-host responses after intestinal transplantation. These receptors have no identified antigens. Assay: immunoSEQ multiplex PCR; the TCRdb copy retains only in-frame clones and omits some. The table shows 90,000 to 120,000 clones, with roughly 86% occurring only once. Source: unstimulated CD4+ T cells sorted from spleen or lymph node cells, taken before transplant. The receptors derive from a human donor who was the organ donor for an intestinal transplant.

The chain uses TRBV5-4 and TRBJ1-1, with D possibly TRBD1 on 5 matching bases. Germline loops: CDR1 SGHNT, CDR2 YYREEE (reference sequence). This CDR3 spans 14 amino acids. Trimming shortened V by 0 bases and J by 3 bases, and 9 bases separated the two germline ends. CDR3 coding DNA: TGTGCCAGCAGCTTGGCTGGGGCACACACTGAAGCTTTCTTT. This encodes CASSLAGAHTEAFF.

The chain is built from TRBV5-8 and TRBJ2-1; D might be TRBD1 or TRBD2, each matching 5 bases. This CDR3 spans 15 amino acids. The V and J ends lost 3 bases and 4 bases respectively, with 14 bases between them. CDR1 and CDR2 from the germline V gene are SGHTS and YDEGEE. The DNA of the CDR3 is TGTGCCAGCAGCTGGGGGTCCGGCGGGTACAATGAGCAGTTCTTC. It is translated as CASSWGSGGYNEQFF.